This entry lists 22 T cell receptor beta chains sequenced from one sample in a study of blood T cells in healthy people across ages. The authors ran a second PCR of about 7 to 11 cycles using a sample-barcoded 5' primer and a J-beta primer mix. TCRdb itself ran the 5' RACE reads through MiXCR, one entry per CDR3 protein. The sample yields about 780,000 distinct CDR3 sequences, about 46% seen once. Sequenced sample: blood. These receptors all stem from a man of 80 years or more in good health.

This clonotype appeared a single time. The chain joins TRBV7-2 to TRBJ2-7; D remains ambiguous. Trimming removed 5 bases from V and 0 bases from J, with 23 bases in between. Germline V lookup: CDR1 SGHTA, CDR2 FQGNSA. The CDR3 is made up of 18 amino acids. The CDR3 here is CASSPSRAVGHRSYEQYF. The CDR3 region has the DNA TGTGCCAGCAGCCCCTCTCGGGCTGTCGGCCATCGCTCCTACGAGCAGTACTTC.

V usage is TRBV13 and J usage is TRBJ2-1; 14 bases agree with TRBD2. CDR1 is PRHDT and CDR2 is FYEKMQ in the germline V gene (reference sequence). The CDR3 length is 18 residues. The trim removed 6 bases at V and 8 bases at J, leaving 15 bases unmatched. The DNA for the CDR3 is TGTGCCAGCAGTCGGGTGGCCGGGACTAGCGGGAGAGGCGATGAGCAGTTCTTC. Translating gives CASSRVAGTSGRGDEQFF.

The chain is built from TRBV6-5 and TRBJ2-7, with TRBD2 matching 8 bases. The CDR3 covers 15 residues. Germline CDR1 and CDR2: MNHEY and SVGAGI. V was pared by 2 bases and J by 4 bases, with 7 bases of the junction left unmatched. The CDR3 region is CASSYSSGGAYEQYF. The CDR3 coding sequence is TGTGCCAGCAGTTACAGCTCGGGAGGGGCTTACGAGCAGTACTTC.

This chain connects TRBV7-6 to TRBJ2-7; 8 bases agree with TRBD2. V trimming: 0 bases; J trimming: 7 bases; junction bases outside the gene matches: 8. CDR1 is SGHVS, CDR2 FNYEAQ, per germline. The CDR3 sequence is 15 residues long. CDR3 sequence: CASSLAAGDNSEQYF. The CDR3 nucleotides read TGTGCCAGCAGCTTAGCAGCGGGAGATAACAGTGAGCAGTACTTC.

This chain links TRBV27 with TRBJ2-3; 11 bases fit TRBD2. V lost 4 bases to trimming and J lost 6 bases; unmatched junction nucleotides: 3. The germline CDR1 and CDR2 sequences are MNHEY and SMNVEV (reference sequence). This CDR3 is 14 amino acids long. CDR3 sequence: CASSYGLAGDTQYF. CDR3 DNA: TGTGCCAGCAGTTACGGACTAGCGGGTGATACGCAGTATTTT.

V gene TRBV29-1 combines with J gene TRBJ2-2; 9 bases agree with TRBD1. The trim removed 0 bases at V and 4 bases at J, leaving 3 bases unmatched. The germline V gene encodes CDR1 SQVTM and CDR2 ANQGSEA. The CDR3 covers 15 residues. The DNA of the CDR3 is TGCAGCGTTGAAGAGCCACAGGGGGCCACCGGGGAGCTGTTTTTT. The encoded protein is CSVEEPQGATGELFF.

J is TRBJ1-4 and V is TRBV5-1; maybe TRBD1 (6 bases). Germline loops: CDR1 SGHRS, CDR2 YFSETQ. The CDR3 is 16 residues long. Trimming removed 4 bases at V and 3 bases at J, with 16 bases between. CDR3 residues: CASSADSGGANEKLFF. Here the CDR3 DNA reads TGCGCCAGCAGCGCGGACAGCGGTGGAGCTAATGAAAAACTGTTTTTT.

At least ten counts were recorded for this clonotype. This chain uses TRBV20-1 with TRBJ2-3, with 7 bases matching TRBD2. Losses at the gene ends were 0 bases for V and 0 bases for J; bases not matched to a gene: 3. This CDR3 is 15 amino acids long. CDR1 and CDR2 from the germline V gene are DFQATT and SNEGSKA (reference sequence). In nucleotides, the CDR3 is TGCAGTGCTAGAGATCTAGCGGAAAGCACAGATACGCAGTATTTT. This gives the protein CSARDLAESTDTQYF.

The rearrangement joins TRBV9 to TRBJ2-3; D might be TRBD1 or TRBD2, each matching 5 bases. V gave up 3 bases and J gave up 1 base, with 12 bases separating them. There are 15 residues in the CDR3. In germline, CDR1 is SGDLS, CDR2 YYNGEE. This CDR3 is CASSGGPDGTDTQYF. The CDR3 coding sequence is TGTGCCAGCAGCGGGGGACCAGACGGCACAGATACGCAGTATTTT.

This rearrangement joins TRBV20-1 to TRBJ2-7; TRBD2 aligns across 7 bases. The CDR3 has 14 amino acids. The germline V gene encodes CDR1 DFQATT and CDR2 SNEGSKA (reference sequence). V gave up 6 bases and J gave up 7 bases; unmatched junction bases: 15. The CDR3 loop is CSAPNLGGAGEQYF. CDR3 DNA sequence: TGCAGTGCCCCAAACCTGGGAGGGGCGGGAGAGCAGTACTTC.

The chain carries TRBV20-1 and TRBJ2-5; TRBD2 matches 8 bases. CDR1 and CDR2 (germline): DFQATT, SNEGSKA (reference sequence). There are 15 residues in the CDR3. V was clipped by 0 bases and J by 5 bases; unmatched bases: 8. Here the CDR3 reads CSARDPAERGETQYF. The CDR3 DNA sequence: TGCAGTGCTAGAGACCCAGCGGAGCGGGGGGAGACCCAGTACTTC.

This clonotype appeared a single time. A read error may be the cause here, since a much bigger clone is one base away. The chain combines TRBV11-1 with TRBJ2-1; tentatively, D is TRBD2 (5 bases). CDR3 size: 13 residues. CDR1 is SGHAT and CDR2 is FQDESV in the germline V gene (reference sequence). CDR3 sequence: CANSSRAWYEQFF. The CDR3 DNA reads TGTGCCAACAGCTCGAGGGCTTGGTATGAGCAGTTCTTC.

There are a few counts of this clonotype. The J gene is TRBJ2-3, the V gene TRBV7-6; D gene ambiguous. V was trimmed by 5 bases and J by 1 base, leaving 10 bases between them. The CDR3 is 14 amino acids. In germline, CDR1 is SGHVS, CDR2 FNYEAQ. For the CDR3, the DNA is TGTGCCAGCAGCACCCGGCCAGGCACAGATACGCAGTATTTT. It codes for CASSTRPGTDTQYF.

V usage is TRBV12-3 or TRBV12-4 and J usage is TRBJ2-7; unclear D gene. There are 14 residues in the CDR3. Trimming took off 8 bases at V and 3 bases at J, with 17 bases between the two ends. The CDR3 bases are TGTGCCAGCGGTCCCCTTCGACCCATCTACGAGCAGTACTTC. Its protein is CASGPLRPIYEQYF.

The chain combines TRBV4-2 with TRBJ1-3; D is unclear. The CDR3 sequence is 17 residues long. Per the germline V gene, CDR1 is LGHNA and CDR2 is YNFKEQ. Trimming removed 0 bases from V and 3 bases from J, with 15 bases in between. CDR3 residues: CASSQDPAARIGNTIYF. CDR3 nucleotides: TGTGCCAGCAGCCAAGATCCGGCAGCCCGAATTGGAAACACCATATATTTT.

This clonotype was recorded a few times. The V gene is TRBV6-5, the J gene TRBJ2-7; the match to TRBD1 covers 9 bases. Germline CDR1 and CDR2: MNHEY and SVGAGI. The V and J ends lost 0 bases and 2 bases, in that order; junction bases with no gene match: 2. The CDR3 runs to 15 residues. The CDR3 bases are TGTGCCAGCAGTTACTCGGGGACAGGGCCCTACGAGCAGTACTTC. This translates into CASSYSGTGPYEQYF.

The chain's CDR3 is CASSLEGTLRAGGPLGTDTQYF. The DNA for the CDR3 is TGTGCCAGCAGCTTGGAGGGCACCTTAAGAGCGGGAGGGCCACTCGGCACAGATACGCAGTATTTT. V gene TRBV5-4 combines with J gene TRBJ2-3; 10 bases fit TRBD2. The CDR3 covers 22 residues. The V gene end was trimmed by 0 bases and the J gene end by 1 base; junction bases not matched to a gene: 20. Germline V lookup: CDR1 SGHNT, CDR2 YYREEE (reference sequence).

This rearrangement joins TRBV7-2 to TRBJ2-3; TRBD2 matches 12 bases. Germline CDR1 SGHTA, CDR2 FQGNSA. The CDR3 has 18 amino acids. V lost 4 bases and J lost 2; bases outside the gene matches: 10. CDR3 residues: CASSSQAGLAGFTDTQYF. The CDR3, as DNA: TGTGCCAGCAGCTCCCAGGCCGGACTAGCGGGATTCACAGATACGCAGTATTTT.

The V and J genes are TRBV29-1 and TRBJ2-1; no clear D. The CDR3 length is 12 residues. Germline CDR1 SQVTM, CDR2 ANQGSEA. V lost 7 bases and J lost 7, with 14 bases in between. CDR3 nucleotides: TGCAGCGGTGACCGGGCCCGGAATGAGCAGTTCTTC. This codes for CSGDRARNEQFF.

This clonotype was found a few times. This chain connects TRBV20-1 to TRBJ2-1, with D uncertain. The CDR3 runs to 14 residues. Looked up from germline, CDR1 is DFQATT and CDR2 is SNEGSKA (reference sequence). The V end lost 6 bases, the J end lost 0 bases, and 12 bases lay between the germline ends. In DNA, the CDR3 is TGCAGTGCCGCCGCCCGGAGCTCCTACAATGAGCAGTTCTTC. This gives the protein CSAAARSSYNEQFF.

The rearrangement links TRBV3-1 to TRBJ2-7; tentatively, D is TRBD1 (6 bases). The germline V gene encodes CDR1 LGHDT and CDR2 YNNKEL (reference sequence). The CDR3 has 16 residues. V lost 3 bases and J lost 4, with 19 bases in between. The CDR3 DNA is TGTGCCAGCAGCCATAGCACGGACAGTCGGTGGTACGAGCAGTACTTC. Translated, it gives CASSHSTDSRWYEQYF.

This clonotype was detected a few times. This chain links TRBV7-2 with TRBJ2-7; 7 positions match TRBD2. CDR1 SGHTA and CDR2 FQGNSA come from the germline V gene. The CDR3 sequence is 17 residues long. V shed 2 bases and J 0 bases; nucleotides not matched to a gene: 10. The CDR3 coding sequence is TGTGCCAGCAGCTTAATGGCCCTAGCGGAACACTCCTACGAGCAGTACTTC. It translates to CASSLMALAEHSYEQYF.